This TCR beta chain was profiled in a study of blood T cell repertoires in COVID-19. Study context: The study drew acute and convalescent COVID-19 samples from the United States, Italy and Spain.

Individuals drawn from approximately 22 US areas were roughly 18 to 100 years old. Clinical history as reported by participants underpinned cohort assignment. Recovered Cohort 3 donors showed two negative PCRs, clearance, or symptom resolution. Using immunoSEQ multiplex PCR, the repertoire was profiled, and TCRdb retains in-frame clones only, with some absent. The sample includes around 280,000 clones, 87% of them seen just once. Germline V lookup: CDR1 MNHEY, CDR2 SMNVEV (reference sequence). The CDR3 covers 14 residues. With 0 bases removed from V and 2 bases from J, the gap between germline ends came to 7 bases.

The chain combines TRBV27 with TRBJ2-5, with a tentative D call TRBD2 (5 bases). The clonotype originates from a woman aged 35 to 49 who had recovered from COVID-19. The specimen sequenced was PBMCs or T cells enriched from blood (not recorded which). The CDR3 is CASSLSQRQETQYF. DNA of the CDR3: TGTGCCAGCAGTTTATCACAGCGGCAAGAGACCCAGTACTTC.